This record concerns one T cell receptor beta chain sequence. Authors' data handling: From reference gene primer amplification, estimates of nucleated cell counts were derived. Assay: immunoSEQ multiplex PCR; the TCRdb copy retains only in-frame clones and omits some. V and J calls and clone size are as listed in that table; D and trimming were resolved from the DNA. The sample shows around 260,000 clones, about 88% of them seen only once. This specimen comes from a study of blood T cell repertoires in COVID-19. Overall study: The origin of the acute and convalescent COVID-19 samples was the United States, Italy and Spain. From T cells, B-cell-depleted T cells, or PBMCs came the material, which was cDNA or gDNA.

V was clipped by 3 bases and J by 1 base, with 13 bases between them. This CDR3 contains 16 residues. From germline, CDR1 is SGHAT and CDR2 FQNNGV. This chain joins TRBV11-2 and TRBJ1-3; possible D gene TRBD1, 5 bases. The source of this sequence is a woman aged 60-75 years with COVID-19, enrolled during active disease. Sequencing was carried out using peripheral blood. The CDR3 reads CASSFAAQGSGNTIYF. In DNA form, the CDR3 reads TGTGCCAGCAGCTTTGCCGCTCAGGGATCTGGAAACACCATATATTTT. Using reference TRBV11-2 and TRBJ1-3 for the parts outside the CDR3, the full variable domain is EAGVAQSPRYKIIEKRQSVAFWCNPISGHATLYWYQQILGQGPKLLIQFQNNGVVDDSQLPKDRFSAERLKGVDSTLKIQPAKLEDSAVYLCASSFAAQGSGNTIYFGEGSWLTVV.